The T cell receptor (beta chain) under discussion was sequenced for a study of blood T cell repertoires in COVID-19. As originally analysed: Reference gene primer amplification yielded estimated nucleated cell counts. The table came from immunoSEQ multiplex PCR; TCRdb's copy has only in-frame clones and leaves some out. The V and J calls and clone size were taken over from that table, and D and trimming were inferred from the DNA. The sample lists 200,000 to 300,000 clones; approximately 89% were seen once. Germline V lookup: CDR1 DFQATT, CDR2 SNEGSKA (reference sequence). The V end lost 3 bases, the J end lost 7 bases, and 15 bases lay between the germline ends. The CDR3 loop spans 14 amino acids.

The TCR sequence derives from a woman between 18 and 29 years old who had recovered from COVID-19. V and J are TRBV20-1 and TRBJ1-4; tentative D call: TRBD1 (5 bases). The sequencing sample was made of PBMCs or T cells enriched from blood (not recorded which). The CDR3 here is CSASRGFSGEKLFF. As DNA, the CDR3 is TGCAGTGCTAGTAGGGGTTTCTCCGGTGAAAAACTGTTTTTT.